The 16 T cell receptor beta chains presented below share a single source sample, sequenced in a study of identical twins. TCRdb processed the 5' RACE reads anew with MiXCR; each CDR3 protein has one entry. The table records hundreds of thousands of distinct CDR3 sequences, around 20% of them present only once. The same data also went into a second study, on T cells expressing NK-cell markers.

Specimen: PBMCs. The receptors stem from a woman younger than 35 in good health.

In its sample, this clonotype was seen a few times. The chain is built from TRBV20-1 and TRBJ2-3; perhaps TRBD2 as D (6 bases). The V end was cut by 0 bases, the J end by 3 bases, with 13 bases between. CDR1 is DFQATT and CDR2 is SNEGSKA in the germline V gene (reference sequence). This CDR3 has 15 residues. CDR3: CSARDGGGITDTQYF. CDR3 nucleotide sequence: TGCAGTGCTAGAGATGGGGGAGGAATAACAGATACGCAGTATTTT.

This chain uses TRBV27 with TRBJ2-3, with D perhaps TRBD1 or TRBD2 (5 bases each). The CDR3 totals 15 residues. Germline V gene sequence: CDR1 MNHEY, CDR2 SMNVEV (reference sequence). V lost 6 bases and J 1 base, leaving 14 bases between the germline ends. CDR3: CASSQTSGRTDTQYF. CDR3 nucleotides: TGTGCCAGCAGCCAAACCTCGGGACGCACAGATACGCAGTATTTT.

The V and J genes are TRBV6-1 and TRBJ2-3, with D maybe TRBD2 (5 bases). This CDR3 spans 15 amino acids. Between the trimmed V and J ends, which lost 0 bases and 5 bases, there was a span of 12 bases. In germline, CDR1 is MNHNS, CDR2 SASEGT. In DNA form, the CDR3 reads TGTGCCAGCAGTGAAGCACCCGGGATCGGAGATACGCAGTATTTT. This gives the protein CASSEAPGIGDTQYF.

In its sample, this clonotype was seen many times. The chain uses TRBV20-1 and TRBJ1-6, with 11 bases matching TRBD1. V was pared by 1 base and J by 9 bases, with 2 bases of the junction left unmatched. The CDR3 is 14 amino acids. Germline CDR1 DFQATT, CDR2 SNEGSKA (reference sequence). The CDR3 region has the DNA TGCAGTGCTAGAGGGACAGGGGGCGGTTCACCCCTCCACTTT. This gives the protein CSARGTGGGSPLHF.

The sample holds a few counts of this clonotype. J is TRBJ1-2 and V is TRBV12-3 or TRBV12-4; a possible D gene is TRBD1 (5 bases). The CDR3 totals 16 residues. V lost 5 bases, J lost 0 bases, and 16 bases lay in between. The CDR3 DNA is TGTGCCAGCAGTCCCTTCCGGGGGGAAGCTAACTATGGCTACACCTTC. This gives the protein CASSPFRGEANYGYTF.

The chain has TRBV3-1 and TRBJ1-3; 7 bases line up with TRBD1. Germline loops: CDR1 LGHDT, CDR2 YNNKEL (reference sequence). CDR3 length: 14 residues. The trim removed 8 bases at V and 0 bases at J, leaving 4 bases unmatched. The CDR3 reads CASGRQGSGNTIYF. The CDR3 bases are TGTGCCAGCGGAAGACAGGGCTCTGGAAACACCATATATTTT.

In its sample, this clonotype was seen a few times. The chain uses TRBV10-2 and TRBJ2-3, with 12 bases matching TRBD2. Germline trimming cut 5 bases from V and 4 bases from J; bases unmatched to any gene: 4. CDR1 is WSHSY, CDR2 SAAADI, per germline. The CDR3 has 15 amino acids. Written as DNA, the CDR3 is TGCGCCAGCAGTCGACTAGCGGGAGCAGCAGATACGCAGTATTTT. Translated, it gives CASSRLAGAADTQYF.

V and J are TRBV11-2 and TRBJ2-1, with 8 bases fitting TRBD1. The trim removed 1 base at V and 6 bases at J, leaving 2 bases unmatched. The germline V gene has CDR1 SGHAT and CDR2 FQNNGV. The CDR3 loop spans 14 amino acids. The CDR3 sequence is CASSLGQGPNEQFF. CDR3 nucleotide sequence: TGTGCCAGCAGCTTAGGACAGGGGCCCAATGAGCAGTTCTTC.

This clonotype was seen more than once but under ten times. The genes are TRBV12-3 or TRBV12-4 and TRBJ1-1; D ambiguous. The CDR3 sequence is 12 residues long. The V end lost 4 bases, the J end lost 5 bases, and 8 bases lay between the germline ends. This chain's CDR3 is CASSSMITEAFF. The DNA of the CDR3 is TGTGCCAGCAGTTCAATGATAACTGAAGCTTTCTTT.

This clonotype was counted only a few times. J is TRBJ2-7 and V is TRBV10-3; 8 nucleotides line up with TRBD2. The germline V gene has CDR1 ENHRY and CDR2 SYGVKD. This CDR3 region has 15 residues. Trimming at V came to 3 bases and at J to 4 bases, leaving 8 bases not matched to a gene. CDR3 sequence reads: CAISDRGGGKYEQYF. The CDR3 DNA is TGTGCCATCAGTGATCGCGGCGGGGGGAAGTACGAGCAGTACTTC.

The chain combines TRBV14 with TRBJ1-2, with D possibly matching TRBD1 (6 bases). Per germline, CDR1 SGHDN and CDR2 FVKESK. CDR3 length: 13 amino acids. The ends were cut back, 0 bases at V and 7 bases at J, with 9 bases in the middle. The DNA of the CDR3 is TGTGCCAGCAGCCAAGAGAGAGGGGGTGGCTACACCTTC. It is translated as CASSQERGGGYTF.

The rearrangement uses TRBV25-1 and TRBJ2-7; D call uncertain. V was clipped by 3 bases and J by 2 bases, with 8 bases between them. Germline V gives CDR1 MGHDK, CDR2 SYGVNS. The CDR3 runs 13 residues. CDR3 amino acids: CASSDRLTYEQYF. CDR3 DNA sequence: TGTGCCAGCAGTGACAGGCTCACCTACGAGCAGTACTTC.

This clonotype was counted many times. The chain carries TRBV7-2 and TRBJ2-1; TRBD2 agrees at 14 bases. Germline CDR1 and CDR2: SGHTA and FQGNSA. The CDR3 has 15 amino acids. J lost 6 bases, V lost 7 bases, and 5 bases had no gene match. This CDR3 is CASTGGLAGANEQFF. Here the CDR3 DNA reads TGTGCCAGCACCGGGGGACTAGCGGGAGCCAATGAGCAGTTCTTC.

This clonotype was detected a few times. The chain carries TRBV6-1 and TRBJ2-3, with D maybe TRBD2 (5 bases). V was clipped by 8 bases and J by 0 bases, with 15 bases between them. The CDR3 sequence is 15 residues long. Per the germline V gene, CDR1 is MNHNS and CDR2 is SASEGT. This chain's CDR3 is CASHKRSASTDTQYF. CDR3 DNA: TGTGCCAGCCACAAGCGGAGCGCTAGCACAGATACGCAGTATTTT.

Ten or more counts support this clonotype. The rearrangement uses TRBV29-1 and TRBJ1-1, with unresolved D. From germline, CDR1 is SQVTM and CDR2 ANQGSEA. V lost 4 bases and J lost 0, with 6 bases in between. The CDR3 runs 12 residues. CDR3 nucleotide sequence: TGCAGCGTTGTTCGGCTGAACACTGAAGCTTTCTTT. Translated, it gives CSVVRLNTEAFF.

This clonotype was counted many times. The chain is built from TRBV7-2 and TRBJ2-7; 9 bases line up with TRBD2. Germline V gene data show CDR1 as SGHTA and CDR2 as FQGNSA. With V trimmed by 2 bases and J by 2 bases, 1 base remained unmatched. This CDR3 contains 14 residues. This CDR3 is CASSLLAGTYEQYF. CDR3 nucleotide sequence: TGTGCCAGCAGCTTACTAGCGGGGACCTACGAGCAGTACTTC.